This TCR beta chain was captured in a study of cytomegalovirus exposure and HLA in healthy donors. V gave up 6 bases and J gave up 1 base; unmatched junction bases: 5. The CDR3 spans 15 residues. The germline V gene encodes CDR1 LNHDA and CDR2 SQIVND (reference sequence). The PCR was carried out with 60 Vbeta primers and 13 Jbeta primers. TCRdb's table, derived via immunoSEQ multiplex PCR, lists solely in-frame clones and lacks some. The sample lists roughly 170,000 clones, roughly 80% occurring once. This chain joins TRBV19 and TRBJ2-2; 7 nucleotides align to TRBD1. The clonotype originates from a man aged 30 to 39 in good health and CMV-seropositive. The sample comprised PBMCs. The CDR3 is CASSRTGLNTGELFF. CDR3 DNA: TGTGCCAGTAGCCGGACAGGACTGAACACCGGGGAGCTGTTTTTT.